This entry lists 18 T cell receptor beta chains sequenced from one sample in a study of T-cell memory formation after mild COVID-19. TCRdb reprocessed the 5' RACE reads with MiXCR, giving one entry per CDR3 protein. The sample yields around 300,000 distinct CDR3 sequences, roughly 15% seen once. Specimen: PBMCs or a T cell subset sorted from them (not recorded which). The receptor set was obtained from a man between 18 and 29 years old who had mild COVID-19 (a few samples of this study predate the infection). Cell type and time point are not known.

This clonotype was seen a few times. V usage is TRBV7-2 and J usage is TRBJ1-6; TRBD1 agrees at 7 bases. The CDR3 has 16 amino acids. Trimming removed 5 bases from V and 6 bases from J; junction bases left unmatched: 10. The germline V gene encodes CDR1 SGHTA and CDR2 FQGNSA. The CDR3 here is CASSEQTGSGNSPLHF. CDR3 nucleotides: TGTGCCAGCAGCGAACAGACAGGGTCGGGTAATTCACCCCTCCACTTT.

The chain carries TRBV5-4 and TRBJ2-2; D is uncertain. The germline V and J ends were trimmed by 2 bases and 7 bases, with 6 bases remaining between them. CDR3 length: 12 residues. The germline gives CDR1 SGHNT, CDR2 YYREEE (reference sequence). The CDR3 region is CASSFAVGELFF. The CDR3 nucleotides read TGTGCCAGCAGCTTTGCCGTCGGGGAGCTGTTTTTT.

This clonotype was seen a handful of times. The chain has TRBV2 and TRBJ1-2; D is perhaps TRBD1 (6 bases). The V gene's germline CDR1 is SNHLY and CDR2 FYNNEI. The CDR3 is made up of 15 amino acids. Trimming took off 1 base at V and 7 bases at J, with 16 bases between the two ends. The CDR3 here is CASSEEGGQGGGYTF. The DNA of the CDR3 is TGTGCCAGCAGTGAAGAAGGGGGACAAGGCGGTGGCTACACCTTC. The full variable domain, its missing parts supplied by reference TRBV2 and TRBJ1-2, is EPEVTQTPSHQVTQMGQEVILRCVPISNHLYFYWYRQILGQKVEFLVSFYNNEISEKSEIFDDQFSVERPDGSNFTLKIRSTKLEDSAMYFCASSEEGGQGGGYTFGSGTRLTVV.

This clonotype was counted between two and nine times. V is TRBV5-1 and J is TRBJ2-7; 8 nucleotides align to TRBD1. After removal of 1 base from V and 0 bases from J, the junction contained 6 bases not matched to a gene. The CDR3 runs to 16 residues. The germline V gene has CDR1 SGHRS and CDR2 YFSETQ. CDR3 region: CASSLKATGASYEQYV. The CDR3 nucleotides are TGCGCCAGCAGCTTGAAGGCGACAGGGGCCTCCTACGAGCAGTACGTC.

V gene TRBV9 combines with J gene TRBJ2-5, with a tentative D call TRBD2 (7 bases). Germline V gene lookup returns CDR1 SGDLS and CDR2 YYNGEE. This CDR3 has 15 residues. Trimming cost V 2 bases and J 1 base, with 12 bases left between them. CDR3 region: CASSVEGGAQETQYF. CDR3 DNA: TGTGCCAGCAGCGTCGAGGGGGGGGCCCAAGAGACCCAGTACTTC.

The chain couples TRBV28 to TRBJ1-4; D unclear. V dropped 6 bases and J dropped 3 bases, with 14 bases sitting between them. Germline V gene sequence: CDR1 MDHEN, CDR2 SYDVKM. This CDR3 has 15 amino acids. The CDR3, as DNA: TGTGCCAGCAGCCCCTCTGGAGTACCTAATGAAAAACTGTTTTTT. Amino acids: CASSPSGVPNEKLFF. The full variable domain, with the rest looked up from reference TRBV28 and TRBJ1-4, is DVKVTQSSRYLVKRTGEKVFLECVQDMDHENMFWYRQDPGLGLRLIYFSYDVKMKEKGDIPEGYSVSREKKERFSLILESASTNQTSMYLCASSPSGVPNEKLFFGSGTQLSVL.

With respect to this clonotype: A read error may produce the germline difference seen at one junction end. The CDR3 reads CDSSPLTGGLFF. For the CDR3, the DNA is TGTGACAGCAGCCCCTTGACAGGGGGACTGTTTTTT. The rearrangement joins TRBV5-5 to TRBJ1-4, with 9 bases lining up with TRBD1. This CDR3 is 12 amino acids long. Germline V CDR1 and CDR2: SGHKS, YYEKEE (reference sequence).

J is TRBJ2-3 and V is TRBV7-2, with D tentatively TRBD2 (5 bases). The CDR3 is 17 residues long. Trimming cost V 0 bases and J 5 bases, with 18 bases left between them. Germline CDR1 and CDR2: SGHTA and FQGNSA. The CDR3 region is CASSLAGRGPAGDTQYF. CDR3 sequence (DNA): TGTGCCAGCAGCTTAGCCGGTCGGGGTCCGGCGGGAGATACGCAGTATTTT.

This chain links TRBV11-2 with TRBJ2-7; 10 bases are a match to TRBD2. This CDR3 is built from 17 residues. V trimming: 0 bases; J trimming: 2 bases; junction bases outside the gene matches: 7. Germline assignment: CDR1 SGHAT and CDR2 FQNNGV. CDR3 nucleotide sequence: TGTGCCAGCAGCTTAGATAGCGGGGGGCTAAAAACCTACGAGCAGTACTTC. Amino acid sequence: CASSLDSGGLKTYEQYF.

The CDR3 protein is CASSSTTGGRYGYTF. The DNA for the CDR3 is TGTGCCAGCAGCTCTACGACAGGGGGCCGCTATGGCTACACCTTC. The rearrangement uses TRBV6-5 and TRBJ1-2; 10 bases fit TRBD1. The germline CDR1 and CDR2 sequences are MNHEY and SVGAGI. Germline trimming cut 6 bases from V and 4 bases from J; bases unmatched to any gene: 8. The CDR3 spans 15 residues.

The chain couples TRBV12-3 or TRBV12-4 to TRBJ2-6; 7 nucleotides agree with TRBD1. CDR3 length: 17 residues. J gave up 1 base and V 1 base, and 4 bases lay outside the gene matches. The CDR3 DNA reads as TGTGCCAGCAGTTTAGACAGGGGCCAGTCTGGGGCCAACGTCCTGACTTTC. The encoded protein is CASSLDRGQSGANVLTF.

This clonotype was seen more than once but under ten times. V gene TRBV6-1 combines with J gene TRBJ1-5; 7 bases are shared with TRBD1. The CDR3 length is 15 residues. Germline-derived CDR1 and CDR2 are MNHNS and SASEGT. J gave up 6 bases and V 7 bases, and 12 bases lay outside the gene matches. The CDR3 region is CASIPRTGIRQPQHF. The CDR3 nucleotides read TGTGCCAGCATTCCCAGGACAGGTATACGTCAGCCCCAGCATTTT.

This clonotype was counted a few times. The CDR3 loop reads CASSVERQVGITDTQYF. The CDR3 nucleotides read TGTGCCAGCAGCGTAGAGCGGCAGGTGGGGATCACAGATACGCAGTATTTT. The chain employs TRBV9 and TRBJ2-3, with D perhaps matching TRBD2 (5 bases). V lost 0 bases, J lost 2 bases, and 16 bases lay in between. Looked up from germline, CDR1 is SGDLS and CDR2 is YYNGEE. The CDR3 length is 17 residues.

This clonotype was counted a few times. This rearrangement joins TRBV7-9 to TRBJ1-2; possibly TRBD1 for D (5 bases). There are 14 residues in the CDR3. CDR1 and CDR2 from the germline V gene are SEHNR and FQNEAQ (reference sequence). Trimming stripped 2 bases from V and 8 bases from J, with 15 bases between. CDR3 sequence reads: CASSLRSGWGGYTF. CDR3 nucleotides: TGTGCCAGCAGCTTAAGGTCAGGGTGGGGAGGCTACACCTTC.

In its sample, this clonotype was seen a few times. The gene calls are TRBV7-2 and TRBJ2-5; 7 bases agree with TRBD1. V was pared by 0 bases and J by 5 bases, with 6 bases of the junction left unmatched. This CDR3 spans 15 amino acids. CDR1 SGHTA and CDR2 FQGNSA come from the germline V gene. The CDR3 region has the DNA TGTGCCAGCAGCTTAGCGACAGGGTCTAGGGAGACCCAGTACTTC. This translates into CASSLATGSRETQYF.

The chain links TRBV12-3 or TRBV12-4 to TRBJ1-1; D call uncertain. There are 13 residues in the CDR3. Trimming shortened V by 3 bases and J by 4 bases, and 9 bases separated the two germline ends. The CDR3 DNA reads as TGTGCCAGCAGTTTTAGGGTGAGCACTGAAGCTTTCTTT. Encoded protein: CASSFRVSTEAFF.

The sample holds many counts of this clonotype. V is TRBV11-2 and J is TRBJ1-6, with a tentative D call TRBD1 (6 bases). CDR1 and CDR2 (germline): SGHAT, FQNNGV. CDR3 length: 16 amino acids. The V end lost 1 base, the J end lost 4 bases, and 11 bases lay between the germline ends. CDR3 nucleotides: TGTGCCAGCAGCTTAGGACAGGACCATTATAATTCACCCCTCCACTTT. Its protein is CASSLGQDHYNSPLHF. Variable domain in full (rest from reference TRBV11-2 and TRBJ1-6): EAGVAQSPRYKIIEKRQSVAFWCNPISGHATLYWYQQILGQGPKLLIQFQNNGVVDDSQLPKDRFSAERLKGVDSTLKIQPAKLEDSAVYLCASSLGQDHYNSPLHFGNGTRLTVT.

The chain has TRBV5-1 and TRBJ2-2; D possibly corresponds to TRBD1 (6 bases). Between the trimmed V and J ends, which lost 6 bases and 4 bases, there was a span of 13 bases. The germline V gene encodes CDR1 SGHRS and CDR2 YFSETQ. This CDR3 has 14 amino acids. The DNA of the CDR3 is TGCGCCAGCAACAACAGGGAGCCCACCGGGGAGCTGTTTTTT. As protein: CASNNREPTGELFF.